This TCR beta chain was retrieved from a study of T cell repertoires in aging, cancer and after chemotherapy. Regarding the study as a whole: Age-matched healthy donors had significantly more diverse, less clonal blood TCR repertoires than untreated cancer patients. In cancer patients, declining TCR diversity with age involved lost richness and lost evenness. Immunological memory after chemotherapy cannot be judged from the repertoire data. Median generation probability rose over the chemotherapy interval in each cancer cohort, suggesting rebound thymic output.

On this clonotype itself: What it recognizes is unknown.

TRB rearrangements spanning V, D and J were amplified using mixed TRB-A/B primers. TCRdb processed the multiplex PCR reads anew with MiXCR; each CDR3 protein has one entry. The table includes about 19,000 distinct CDR3 sequences, 30% to 45% detected once. V dropped 4 bases and J dropped 6 bases, with 15 bases sitting between them. The CDR3 loop spans 15 amino acids. Germline values: CDR1 MNHNS, CDR2 SASEGT. TCR beta rearrangements were amplified from peripheral blood genomic DNA. The sequence was collected from a human donor with a solid tumor. The rearrangement joins TRBV6-1 to TRBJ2-2; tentatively, D is TRBD2 (5 bases). Sequencing was done on a sample of blood. CDR3 in amino acids: CASSARTLAAGELFF. CDR3 nucleotides: TGTGCCAGCAGTGCAAGGACCCTAGCCGCCGGGGAGCTGTTTTTT.